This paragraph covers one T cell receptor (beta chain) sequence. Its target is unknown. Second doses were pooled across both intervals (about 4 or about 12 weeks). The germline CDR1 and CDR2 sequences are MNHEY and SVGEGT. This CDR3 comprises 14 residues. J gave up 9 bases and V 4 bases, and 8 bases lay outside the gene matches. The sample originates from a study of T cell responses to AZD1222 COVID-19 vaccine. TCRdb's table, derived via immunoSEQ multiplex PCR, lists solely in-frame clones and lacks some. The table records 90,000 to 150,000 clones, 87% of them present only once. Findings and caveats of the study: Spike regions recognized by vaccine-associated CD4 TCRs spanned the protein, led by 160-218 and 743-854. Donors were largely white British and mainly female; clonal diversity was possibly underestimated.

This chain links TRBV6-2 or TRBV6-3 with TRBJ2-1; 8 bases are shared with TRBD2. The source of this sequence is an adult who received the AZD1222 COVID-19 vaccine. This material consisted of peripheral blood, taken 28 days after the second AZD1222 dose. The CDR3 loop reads CASSSQRGFSEQFF. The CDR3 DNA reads TGTGCCAGCAGTTCCCAGCGGGGGTTCAGTGAGCAGTTCTTC.